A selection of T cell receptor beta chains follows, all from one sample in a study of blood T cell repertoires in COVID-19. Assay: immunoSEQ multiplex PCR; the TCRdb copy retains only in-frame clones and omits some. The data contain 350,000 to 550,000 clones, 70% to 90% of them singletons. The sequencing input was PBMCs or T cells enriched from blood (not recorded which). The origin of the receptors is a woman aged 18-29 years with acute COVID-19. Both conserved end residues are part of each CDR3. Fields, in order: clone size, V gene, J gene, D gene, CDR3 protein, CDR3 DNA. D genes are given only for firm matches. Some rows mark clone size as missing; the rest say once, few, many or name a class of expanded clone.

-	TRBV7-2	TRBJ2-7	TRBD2	CASSLGRNTYEQYF	TGTGCCAGCAGCCTCGGGAGGAACACCTACGAGCAGTACTTC
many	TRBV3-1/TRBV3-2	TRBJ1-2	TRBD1	CASSPRDRNYGYTF	TGTGCCAGCAGCCCCCGGGACAGGAACTATGGCTACACCTTC
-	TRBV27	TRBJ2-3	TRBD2	CASRPTSGRSGTDTQYF	TGTGCCAGCAGACCGACTAGCGGGAGGTCGGGCACAGATACGCAGTATTTT
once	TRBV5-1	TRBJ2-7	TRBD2	CARSRGGQRPPNRSEGPYEQYF	TGCGCCCGCAGCCGGGGGGGGCAACGACCGCCTAATCGCTCCGAGGGCCCATACGAGCAGTACTTC
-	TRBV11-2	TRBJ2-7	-	CASSRRSGAENYEQYF	TGTGCCAGCAGCCGCAGATCAGGGGCAGAGAACTACGAGCAGTACTTC
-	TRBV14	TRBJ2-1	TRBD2	CASSPWNVSGSRNEQFF	TGTGCCAGCAGCCCCTGGAACGTTAGCGGGAGTAGGAATGAGCAGTTCTTC
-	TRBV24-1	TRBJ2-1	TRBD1	CATSGGTGGWEEQFF	TGTGCCACCAGTGGGGGGACAGGGGGCTGGGAAGAGCAGTTCTTC
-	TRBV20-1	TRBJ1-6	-	CSASERGGSPLHF	TGCAGTGCTAGTGAGAGGGGAGGCTCACCCCTCCACTTT
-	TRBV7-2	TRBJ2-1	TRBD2	CASSFAGSGKGYNEQFF	TGTGCCAGCAGCTTTGCGGGTAGCGGGAAGGGGTACAATGAGCAGTTCTTC
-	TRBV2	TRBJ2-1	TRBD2	CASSIRGGSYNEQFF	TGTGCCAGCTCGATTCGGGGGGGCTCCTACAATGAGCAGTTCTTC
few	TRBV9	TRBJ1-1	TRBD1	CASSLTGATEAFF	TGTGCCAGCAGCCTGACAGGGGCCACTGAAGCTTTCTTT
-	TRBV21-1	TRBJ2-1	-	CASSTQGSDNEQFF	TGTGCCAGCAGCACCCAGGGTTCCGACAATGAGCAGTTCTTC
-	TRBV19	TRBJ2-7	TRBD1	CASSPGQGWTEQYF	TGTGCCAGTAGTCCCGGACAGGGATGGACCGAGCAGTACTTC
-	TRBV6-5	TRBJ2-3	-	CASSSPRVSSTDTQYF	TGTGCCAGCAGTTCCCCACGGGTGTCTAGCACAGATACGCAGTATTTT
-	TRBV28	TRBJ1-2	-	CASGPYPQNYGYTF	TGTGCCAGCGGCCCGTACCCCCAAAACTATGGCTACACCTTC
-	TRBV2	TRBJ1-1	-	CASSTNTEAFF	TGTGCCAGCAGTACAAACACTGAAGCTTTCTTT
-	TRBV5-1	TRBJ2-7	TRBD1	CASSSDWDSFYEQYF	TGCGCCAGCAGCAGCGACTGGGACAGCTTCTACGAGCAGTACTTC
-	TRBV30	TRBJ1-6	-	CAWCGTTNNNSPLHF	TGTGCCTGGTGCGGTACCACGAACAATAATTCACCCCTCCACTTT
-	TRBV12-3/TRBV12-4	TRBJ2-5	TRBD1	CASRPRTGETQYF	TGTGCCAGCAGACCGAGGACAGGAGAGACCCAGTACTTC
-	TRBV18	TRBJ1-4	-	CASSPPGTPNEKLFF	TGTGCCAGCTCACCGCCCGGGACTCCCAATGAAAAACTGTTTTTT
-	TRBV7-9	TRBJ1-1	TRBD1	CASRETGEWTEAFF	TGTGCCAGCAGAGAGACAGGGGAATGGACTGAAGCTTTCTTT
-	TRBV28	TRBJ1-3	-	CASRGGASGNTIYF	TGTGCCAGCAGGGGGGGGGCATCTGGAAACACCATATATTTT
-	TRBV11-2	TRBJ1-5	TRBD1	CASSAGQAADSNQPQHF	TGTGCCAGCAGCGCAGGACAGGCCGCGGATAGCAATCAGCCCCAGCATTTT
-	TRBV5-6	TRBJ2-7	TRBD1	CASRSLRDSNYEQYF	TGTGCCAGCCGCTCCCTCCGGGACAGTAACTACGAGCAGTACTTC
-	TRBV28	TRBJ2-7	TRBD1	CASSLLAGGNNEQYF	TGTGCCAGCAGTTTATTGGCAGGGGGTAACAACGAGCAGTACTTC
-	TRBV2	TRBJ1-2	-	CASRTVQANGYTF	TGTGCCAGCAGGACAGTACAGGCCAATGGCTACACCTTC
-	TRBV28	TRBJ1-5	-	CASRDRIYQPQHF	TGTGCCAGCAGAGACAGGATATATCAGCCCCAGCATTTT
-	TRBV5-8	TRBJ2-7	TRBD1	CASTLQGASGIYLHEQYF	TGTGCCAGCACTTTACAGGGGGCATCAGGAATTTACCTACACGAGCAGTACTTC
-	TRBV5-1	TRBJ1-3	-	CASSLVGHTIYF	TGCGCCAGCAGCTTGGTGGGGCACACCATATATTTT
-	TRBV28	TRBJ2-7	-	CASSFRVEAQYF	TGTGCCAGCAGTTTCAGGGTAGAAGCGCAGTACTTC
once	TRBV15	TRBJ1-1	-	CATSRALLGESGTEAFF	TGTGCCACCAGCAGAGCCCTATTAGGGGAATCTGGCACTGAAGCTTTCTTT
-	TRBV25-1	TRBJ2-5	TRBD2	CASSDPTSGYQETQYF	TGTGCCAGCAGTGACCCGACTAGCGGGTACCAAGAGACCCAGTACTTC
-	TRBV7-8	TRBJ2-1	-	CASSLSSIGFF	TGTGCCAGCAGCCTTAGCTCAATTGGGTTCTTC
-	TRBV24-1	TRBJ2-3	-	CATSDFGEGGNTDTQYF	-
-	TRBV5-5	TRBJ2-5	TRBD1	CASSAGTGPEETQYF	TGTGCCAGCAGCGCCGGGACAGGGCCCGAAGAGACCCAGTACTTC
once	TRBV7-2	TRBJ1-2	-	CASSLDGTENGYTF	TGTGCCAGCAGCTTAGATGGCACAGAAAATGGCTACACCTTC
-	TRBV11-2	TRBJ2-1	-	CASSTGDSQEFF	TGTGCCAGCAGCACTGGGGACTCACAGGAGTTCTTC
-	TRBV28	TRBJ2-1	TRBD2	CASSVAGSYNEQFF	TGTGCCAGCAGTGTAGCGGGATCCTACAATGAGCAGTTCTTC
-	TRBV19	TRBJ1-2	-	CASRDRSFDGYTF	TGTGCCAGCCGAGACAGGTCCTTTGATGGCTACACCTTC
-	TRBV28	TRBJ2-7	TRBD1	CASSIRQGPSYEQYF	TGTGCCAGCAGCATCAGACAGGGGCCTTCCTACGAGCAGTACTTC